Shown below are 13 T cell receptor beta chains from a single sample sequenced in a study of blood T cell repertoires in COVID-19. Data came from immunoSEQ multiplex PCR; TCRdb stores just in-frame clones and leaves some out. The profile shows some 250,000 clones, 86% of them singletons. The sample consisted of peripheral blood. These TCRs come from a young woman who had recovered from COVID-19.

This rearrangement joins TRBV21-1 to TRBJ2-1; TRBD1, the table's D call, was not compared with the DNA. TRBV21-1 is termed a pseudogene. The CDR3 consists of 16 residues. The CDR3 nucleotides read TGTGCCAGCAGCAAAACAGGGGGTGGCATTTACAATGAGCAGTTCTTC. Translation gives CASSKTGGGIYNEQFF.

The V gene is TRBV4-1, the J gene TRBJ1-4; 7 nucleotides align to TRBD1. Germline CDR1 is MGHRA and CDR2 is YSYEKL. The CDR3 loop spans 15 amino acids. Trimming removed 4 bases from V and 3 bases from J; junction bases left unmatched: 5. The CDR3 sequence is CASSLAGTANEKLFF. In nucleotides, the CDR3 is TGCGCCAGCAGCCTCGCCGGGACAGCTAATGAAAAACTGTTTTTT.

The V gene is TRBV4-2, the J gene TRBJ2-6, with D uncertain. The germline gives CDR1 LGHNA, CDR2 YNFKEQ. The CDR3 contains 13 residues. V shed 5 bases and J shed 1 base, with 3 bases lying between them. This CDR3 is CASSYSGANVLTF. CDR3 sequence (DNA): TGTGCCAGCAGCTATTCTGGGGCCAACGTCCTGACTTTC.

This chain joins TRBV10-1 and TRBJ2-5; TRBD2 agrees at 10 bases. Germline CDR1 and CDR2: WNHNN and SYGVQD (reference sequence). This CDR3 is 14 amino acids long. V trimming: 2 bases; J trimming: 5 bases; junction bases outside the gene matches: 2. In nucleotides, the CDR3 is TGCGCCAGCAGTGAGAGCGGGGGGGAGGAGACCCAGTACTTC. This encodes CASSESGGEETQYF.

The gene calls are TRBV21-1 and TRBJ2-2; the table's D call, TRBD1, has no DNA check behind it. TRBV21-1 is a pseudogene locus. This CDR3 contains 15 residues. The DNA of the CDR3 is TGTGCCAGCAGCAAAGCGCCAGGGCCCACCGGGGAGCTGTTTTTT. As protein: CASSKAPGPTGELFF.

The chain joins TRBV13 to TRBJ2-7; TRBD1 aligns across 11 bases. From germline, CDR1 is PRHDT and CDR2 FYEKMQ (reference sequence). The V gene end was trimmed by 5 bases and the J gene end by 1 base; junction bases not matched to a gene: 7. The CDR3 has 16 residues. DNA of the CDR3: TGTGCCAGCAGCGCAGGAGGACAGGGGGCATCCTACGAGCAGTACTTC. Translation gives CASSAGGQGASYEQYF.

V gene TRBV6-1 combines with J gene TRBJ1-3, with D possibly TRBD1 on 6 matching bases. CDR3 length equals 15 residues. V lost 3 bases and J 0 bases, leaving 9 bases between the germline ends. CDR1 MNHNS and CDR2 SASEGT come from the germline V gene. CDR3 residues: CASSDGGASGNTIYF. DNA of the CDR3: TGTGCCAGCAGTGATGGGGGGGCCTCTGGAAACACCATATATTTT.

The V and J genes are TRBV13 and TRBJ1-4, with 8 bases identical to TRBD1. V shed 3 bases and J 8 bases; nucleotides not matched to a gene: 5. CDR1 is PRHDT, CDR2 FYEKMQ, per germline (reference sequence). The CDR3 consists of 14 residues. The chain's CDR3 is CASSLGQVGEKLFF. In DNA form, the CDR3 reads TGTGCCAGCAGCTTGGGACAGGTTGGCGAAAAACTGTTTTTT.

This chain joins TRBV5-6 and TRBJ2-2, with TRBD2 matching 10 bases. The CDR3 runs 16 residues. J lost 3 bases, V lost 3 bases, and 5 bases had no gene match. Germline CDR1 reads SGHDT; CDR2 reads YYEEEE. The CDR3 loop is CASSSQRGGHTGELFF. The CDR3 DNA sequence: TGTGCCAGCAGCTCCCAGCGGGGGGGCCACACCGGGGAGCTGTTTTTT.

The CDR3 here is CASSPRQSVYGYTF. The CDR3 region has the DNA TGTGCCAGCAGTCCACGACAGAGCGTCTATGGCTACACCTTC. The V and J genes are TRBV6-5 and TRBJ1-2; D is possibly TRBD1 (5 bases). CDR1 and CDR2 (germline): MNHEY, SVGAGI. CDR3 length: 14 amino acids. V was cut by 5 bases and J by 4 bases, with 14 bases left in between.

The chain joins TRBV6-4 to TRBJ2-3, with D possibly TRBD2 on 7 matching bases. This CDR3 has 16 amino acids. V was pared by 3 bases and J by 0 bases, with 13 bases between. Germline V gene data show CDR1 as MRHNA and CDR2 as SNTAGT. The chain's CDR3 is CASSEKAGASTDTQYF. The CDR3 region has the DNA TGTGCCAGCAGTGAGAAGGCGGGGGCTAGCACAGATACGCAGTATTTT.

This clone was seen a few times. The chain recombines TRBV4-2 with TRBJ2-1; D perhaps matches TRBD1 (5 bases). Germline CDR1 LGHNA, CDR2 YNFKEQ. V dropped 1 base and J dropped 4 bases, with 11 bases sitting between them. This CDR3 contains 15 residues. In DNA form, the CDR3 reads TGTGCCAGCAGCCAAGTCGGAGACAGATACAATGAGCAGTTCTTC. It specifies CASSQVGDRYNEQFF.

The chain combines TRBV4-3 with TRBJ2-7; the D gene is possibly TRBD1 (5 bases). The germline V gene has CDR1 LGHNA and CDR2 YSLEER. The CDR3 extends over 13 amino acids. The V end was cut by 0 bases, the J end by 10 bases, with 13 bases between. The DNA of the CDR3 is TGCGCCAGCAGCCAAGATGCGACCAGGGAACAGTACTTC. Protein product: CASSQDATREQYF.